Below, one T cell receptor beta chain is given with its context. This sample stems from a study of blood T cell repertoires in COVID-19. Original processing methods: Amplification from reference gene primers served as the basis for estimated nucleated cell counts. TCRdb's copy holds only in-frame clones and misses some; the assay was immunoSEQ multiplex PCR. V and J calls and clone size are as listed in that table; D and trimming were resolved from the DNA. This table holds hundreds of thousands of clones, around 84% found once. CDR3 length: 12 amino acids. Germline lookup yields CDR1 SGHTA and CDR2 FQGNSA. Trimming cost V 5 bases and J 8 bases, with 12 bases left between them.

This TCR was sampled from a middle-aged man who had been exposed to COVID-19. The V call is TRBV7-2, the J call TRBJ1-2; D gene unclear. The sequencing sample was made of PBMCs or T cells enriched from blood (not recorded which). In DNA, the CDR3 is TGTGCCAGCAGCCCAACACGAGGGGGCTACACCTTC. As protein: CASSPTRGGYTF.